A selection of T cell receptor beta chains follows, all from one sample in a study of CD8+CD57+ T cells in acquired aplastic anemia. TCRdb reanalysed the reads using MiXCR and keeps one entry per CDR3 protein. The sample has about 160,000 distinct CDR3 sequences; roughly 48% are singletons. The sequenced material came from sorted CD4+, CD8+, or CD8+CD57+ T cells (not recorded which) from PBMCs. These receptors were taken from a human donor with aplastic anemia. The CDR3 runs from the conserved cysteine through the conserved F or W. D genes are given only for firm matches. Clone size is stated in some rows and not others, as once, few, many or a class when expanded.

v_gene	j_gene	d_gene	abundance	CDR3nt	CDR3aa
TRBV10-3	TRBJ2-7	.	.	TGTGCCATCAGTGAGTCGGGCAGGGGCAGCTCCTACGAGCAGTACTTC	CAISESGRGSSYEQYF
TRBV10-3	TRBJ1-1	.	.	TGTGCCATCAGTGATTACGAGGGGACTAGCGGGAGAACTGAAGCTTTCTTT	CAISDYEGTSGRTEAFF
TRBV6-2/TRBV6-3	TRBJ1-6	TRBD1	many	TGTGCCAGCAGTTCGGGACAGGCTCAAAATTCACCCCTCCACTTT	CASSSGQAQNSPLHF
TRBV10-3	TRBJ1-2	TRBD1	few	TGTGCCATCAGTGACCCTGGGACAGTTTTCCTTAACTATGGCTACACCTTC	CAISDPGTVFLNYGYTF
TRBV2	TRBJ2-1	TRBD1	.	TGTGCCAGCAGCCCCCGAGGGACAGTGTACAATGAGCAGTTCTTC	CASSPRGTVYNEQFF
TRBV20-1	TRBJ2-1	TRBD2	once	TGCAGTGCTAGAGATCCTGGGACTAAAATCTACAATGAGCAGTTCTTC	CSARDPGTKIYNEQFF
TRBV6-1	TRBJ1-5	.	many	TGTGCCAGCAAATCCGGGGGGCCTAGCAATCAGCCCCAGCATTTT	CASKSGGPSNQPQHF
TRBV20-1	TRBJ1-1	.	.	TGCAGTGCTTTGGACATGACAATGAACACTGAAGCTTTCTTT	CSALDMTMNTEAFF
TRBV29-1	TRBJ2-7	TRBD2	.	TGCAGCGTTCGACTAGCGGGAGTCTCCAACTACGAGCAGTACTTC	CSVRLAGVSNYEQYF
TRBV20-1	TRBJ1-6	.	few	TGCAGTGCTAGGGACATGAATCCGAATTCACCCCTCCACTTT	CSARDMNPNSPLHF
TRBV24-1	TRBJ2-7	TRBD1	few	TGTGCCACCAGTGATTGGCAGGGGGACGAGCAGTACTTC	CATSDWQGDEQYF
TRBV20-1	TRBJ2-7	TRBD2	once	TGCAGTGCCCGTGGGACTAGCGGGAGAACCTACGAGCAGTACTTC	CSARGTSGRTYEQYF
TRBV19	TRBJ2-7	.	many	TGTGCCAGTAGCCATAGGGGTTCCCCCTACGAGCAGTACTTC	CASSHRGSPYEQYF
TRBV7-8	TRBJ2-7	TRBD1	.	TGTGCCAGCAGCACCCCGGGACAGGGCGCTTACGAGCAGTACTTC	CASSTPGQGAYEQYF
TRBV10-3	TRBJ2-5	TRBD2	few	TGTGCCATCAGTGAGTCGGGGACTAGCGGGGAGACCCAGTACTTC	CAISESGTSGETQYF
TRBV25-1	TRBJ1-2	.	few	TGTGCCAGCAGTGAATGGGGACTCATGGGAGAAAACTATGGCTACACCTTC	CASSEWGLMGENYGYTF
TRBV6-2/TRBV6-3	TRBJ2-2	.	few	TGTGCCAGCAGTTACATCCATAATAAGCCTAACACCGGGGAGCTGTTTTTT	CASSYIHNKPNTGELFF
TRBV20-1	TRBJ2-7	TRBD1	.	TGCAGTGCGGGGGGGACAGGGCAAGTCAGCGAGCAGTACTTC	CSAGGTGQVSEQYF
TRBV4-2	TRBJ1-3	TRBD1	many	TGTGCCAGCAGCCGAGAGACAGGGGGCGGAAACACCATATATTTT	CASSRETGGGNTIYF
TRBV9	TRBJ1-2	.	many	TGTGCCAGCAGCGTAATACCGGAGAAAGATAACTATGGCTACACCTTC	CASSVIPEKDNYGYTF
TRBV7-3	TRBJ2-1	TRBD2	.	TGTGCCAGCAGCTCAAACCGACCGGGACTAGCGTCCAATGAGCAGCTCTTC	CASSSNRPGLASNEQLF
TRBV10-3	TRBJ2-1	TRBD2	.	TGTGCCTCCGCCGGGACTAGCGGCGATGAGCAGTTCTTC	CASAGTSGDEQFF
TRBV10-3	TRBJ2-3	TRBD1	.	TGTGCCATCAGTGGACAGGGGGGGATAGATACGCAGTATTTT	CAISGQGGIDTQYF
TRBV14	TRBJ1-1	.	.	TGTGCCAGCAGCCAAGATAAGGAACGAACGCTTTTGAACACTGAAGCTTTCTTT	CASSQDKERTLLNTEAFF
TRBV5-4	TRBJ2-1	.	many	TGTGCCAGCAGCCCGGCGGGACAAGGTGAGCAGTTCTTC	CASSPAGQGEQFF
TRBV7-9	TRBJ1-2	.	many	TGTGCCAGCGACCCCATTAGCGTCGCTGATGGCTACACCTTC	CASDPISVADGYTF
TRBV10-1	TRBJ1-1	TRBD1	.	TGCGCCAGCAGTGAGCAACGACAGGGTGAAGCTTTCTTT	CASSEQRQGEAFF
TRBV29-1	TRBJ1-2	.	.	TGCAGCGTTGAAGAGGGGGGAAATGGCTACACCTTC	CSVEEGGNGYTF
TRBV24-1	TRBJ2-3	TRBD1	many	TGTGCCACCAGTGACCGCAGTGACAGGGGGACAGATACGCAGTATTTT	CATSDRSDRGTDTQYF
TRBV13	TRBJ1-5	.	few	TGTGCCAGCAGCAAAAGTGTCGGGGGTTTAAGCAATCAGCCCCAGCATTTT	CASSKSVGGLSNQPQHF
TRBV5-1	TRBJ1-1	.	few	TGCGCCAGCAGCTTGGCAGGTCACCGACGGACTGAAGCTTTCTTT	CASSLAGHRRTEAFF
TRBV15	TRBJ2-7	TRBD2	.	TGTGCCACCAGCAGAGAAGTCGCGGGAGGAGTAGAGAAGTACTTC	CATSREVAGGVEKYF
TRBV29-1	TRBJ2-7	TRBD2	many	TGCAGCGTAGCTTCGACTAGCGGCTCTTCCTACGAGCAGTACTTC	CSVASTSGSSYEQYF
TRBV19	TRBJ2-1	TRBD2	.	TGTGCCAGTAGTCCCGACGCTAGCGGGAGATTGGGTGAGCAGTTCTTC	CASSPDASGRLGEQFF
TRBV27	TRBJ2-1	.	once	TGTGCCAGCAGTTTGCCTTCTTACGAGCAGTTCTTC	CASSLPSYEQFF
TRBV5-6	TRBJ2-1	TRBD2	.	TGTGCCAGCAGCTTACTAGGGACTAGCGGGAGCCACAATGAGCAGTTCTTC	CASSLLGTSGSHNEQFF
TRBV5-1	TRBJ2-5	.	many	TGCGCCAGCAGGGGCCCCGACCCTGCTGTTCAAGAGACCCAGTACTTC	CASRGPDPAVQETQYF
TRBV19	TRBJ1-1	.	.	TGTGCCTGGAGTGTACGCGGAGGGGTGTCCAACACTGAAGCTTTCTTT	CAWSVRGGVSNTEAFF
TRBV20-1	TRBJ2-7	.	.	TGCAGTGCTAGAGGGGACACCTACGAGCAGTACTTC	CSARGDTYEQYF
TRBV19	TRBJ1-6	.	few	TGTGCCAGTAACCAGGGAGGTAATTCACCCCTCCACTTT	CASNQGGNSPLHF
TRBV25-1	TRBJ1-2	.	many	TGTGCCAGCAGAGGAGGGGGGGGGTTAGCTAACTATGGCTACACCTTC	CASRGGGGLANYGYTF